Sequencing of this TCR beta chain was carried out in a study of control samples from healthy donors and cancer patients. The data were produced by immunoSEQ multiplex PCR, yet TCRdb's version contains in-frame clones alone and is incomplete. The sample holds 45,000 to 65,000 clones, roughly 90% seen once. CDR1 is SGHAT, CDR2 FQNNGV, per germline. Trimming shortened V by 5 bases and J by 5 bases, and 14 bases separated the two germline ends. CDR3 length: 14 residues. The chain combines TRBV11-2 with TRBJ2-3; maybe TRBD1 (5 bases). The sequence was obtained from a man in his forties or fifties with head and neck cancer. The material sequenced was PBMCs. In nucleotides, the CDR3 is TGTGCCAGCAGCGATCGGACCCAGGGAGATACGCAGTATTTT. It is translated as CASSDRTQGDTQYF.